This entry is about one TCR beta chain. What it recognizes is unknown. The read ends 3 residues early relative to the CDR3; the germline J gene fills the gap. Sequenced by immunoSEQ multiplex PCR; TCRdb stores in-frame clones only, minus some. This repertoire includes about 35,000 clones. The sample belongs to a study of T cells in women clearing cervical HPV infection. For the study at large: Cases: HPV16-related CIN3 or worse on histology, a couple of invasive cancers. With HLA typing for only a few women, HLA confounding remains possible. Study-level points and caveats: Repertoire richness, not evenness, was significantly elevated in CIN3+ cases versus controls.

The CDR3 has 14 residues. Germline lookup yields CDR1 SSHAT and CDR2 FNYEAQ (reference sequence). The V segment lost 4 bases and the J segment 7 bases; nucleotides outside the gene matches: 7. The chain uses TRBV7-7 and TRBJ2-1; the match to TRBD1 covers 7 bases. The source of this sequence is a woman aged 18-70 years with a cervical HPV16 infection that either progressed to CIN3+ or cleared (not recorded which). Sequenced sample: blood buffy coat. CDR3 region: CASSSEGAWNEQFF. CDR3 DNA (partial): TGTGCCAGCAGCTCCGAGGGGGCCTGGAATGAG.